This T cell receptor beta chain was found in a study of cytomegalovirus exposure and HLA in healthy donors. The study's findings and limits: Productive rates of about 90% or about 30% were seen for most TCR beta V segments in an earlier analysis.

A word on this clone: No antigen is known for it.

Use of 60 Vbeta and 13 Jbeta primers characterized the PCR. Using immunoSEQ multiplex PCR, the repertoire was profiled, and TCRdb retains in-frame clones only, with some absent. The sample shows tens of thousands of clones, 73% of them seen only once. Trimming removed 4 bases from V and 0 bases from J, with 5 bases in between. The CDR3 spans 13 residues. Germline assignment: CDR1 SGDLS and CDR2 YYNGEE. The sequencing input was PBMCs. V usage is TRBV9 and J usage is TRBJ1-3, with D uncertain. The clonotype was recovered from a man aged 50 or older in good health and CMV-seronegative. CDR3 loop: CASSTSSGNTIYF. The CDR3 bases are TGTGCCAGCAGCACAAGCTCTGGAAACACCATATATTTT.